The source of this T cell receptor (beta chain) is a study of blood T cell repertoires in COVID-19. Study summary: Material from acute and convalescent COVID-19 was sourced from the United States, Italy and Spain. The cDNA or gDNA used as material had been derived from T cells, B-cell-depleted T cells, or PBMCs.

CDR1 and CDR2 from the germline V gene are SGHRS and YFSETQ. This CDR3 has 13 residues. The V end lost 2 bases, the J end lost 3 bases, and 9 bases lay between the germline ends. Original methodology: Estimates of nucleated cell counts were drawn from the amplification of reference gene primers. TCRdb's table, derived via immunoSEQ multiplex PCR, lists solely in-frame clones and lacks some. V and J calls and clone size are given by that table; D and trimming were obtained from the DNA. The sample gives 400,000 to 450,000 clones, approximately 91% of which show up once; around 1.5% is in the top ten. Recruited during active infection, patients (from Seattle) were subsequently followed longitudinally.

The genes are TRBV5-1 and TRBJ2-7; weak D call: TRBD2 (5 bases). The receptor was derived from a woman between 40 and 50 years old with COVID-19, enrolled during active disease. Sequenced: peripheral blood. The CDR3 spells CASSFTEDYEQYF. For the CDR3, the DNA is TGCGCCAGCAGCTTCACGGAGGACTACGAGCAGTACTTC. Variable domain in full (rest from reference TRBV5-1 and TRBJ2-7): KAGVTQTPRYLIKTRGQQVTLSCSPISGHRSVSWYQQTPGQGLQFLFEYFSETQRNKGNFPGRFSGRQFSNSRSEMNVSTLELGDSALYLCASSFTEDYEQYFGPGTRLTVT.